This T cell receptor beta chain is drawn from a study of blood T cell repertoires in COVID-19. This clone came up a few times. Using immunoSEQ multiplex PCR, the repertoire was profiled, and TCRdb retains in-frame clones only, with some absent. The table has fewer than 150,000 clones, around three quarters seen once. The sequenced sample was peripheral blood. The sequence was collected from a human donor in a cohort sampled during active COVID-19.

CDR3 sequence reads: CASSHGEQPQHF. The DNA for the CDR3 is TGTGCCAGCAGCCATGGAGAGCAGCCCCAGCATTTT. The rearrangement joins TRBV27 to TRBJ1-5; D gene uncertain. Germline V CDR1 and CDR2: MNHEY, SMNVEV (reference sequence). CDR3 size: 12 residues. V lost 6 bases, J lost 7 bases, and 10 bases lay in between.